The 3 T cell receptor beta chains below all came from one sample that was sequenced in a study of T cell responses to AZD1222 COVID-19 vaccine. The protocol was immunoSEQ multiplex PCR, while the TCRdb copy is restricted to in-frame clones and leaves out a portion. The table records approximately 77,000 clones, about 92% of them present only once. Sample: peripheral blood, taken 28 days after the second AZD1222 dose. The source of these receptors is an adult who received the AZD1222 COVID-19 vaccine.

The chain combines TRBV7-2 with TRBJ2-7, with TRBD2 matching over 11 bases. This CDR3 spans 14 amino acids. In germline, CDR1 is SGHTA, CDR2 FQGNSA. After removal of 6 bases from V and 5 bases from J, the junction contained 6 bases not matched to a gene. CDR3 sequence (DNA): TGTGCCAGCAGACTAGCGGGAGAATTGCACGAGCAGTACTTC. Translated: CASRLAGELHEQYF.

This chain uses TRBV3-1 (or the pseudogene TRBV3-2) with TRBJ2-7; D remains unclear. Trimming shortened V by 5 bases and J by 10 bases, and 24 bases separated the two germline ends. This CDR3 is 15 amino acids long. Germline-derived CDR1 and CDR2 are LGHDT and YNNKEL (reference sequence). CDR3 in amino acids: CASSTNSLSLNLQYF. CDR3 nucleotide sequence: TGTGCCAGCAGCACTAACTCCCTATCCCTCAACTTACAGTACTTC.

The CDR3, as DNA: TGTGCCAGCAGCTTAGCGCCCACAAACCCGGCGACCCAGTACTTC. Its protein is CASSLAPTNPATQYF. V usage is TRBV7-7 and J usage is TRBJ2-5; no definite D call. This CDR3 contains 15 residues. The germline gives CDR1 SSHAT, CDR2 FNYEAQ (reference sequence). V was trimmed by 0 bases and J by 7 bases, leaving 15 bases between them.